The 19 T cell receptor beta chains presented below share a single source sample, sequenced in a study of PD-L1 blockade in urothelial cancer. Libraries were prepared by immunoSEQ multiplex PCR; TCRdb keeps only in-frame clonotypes and omits some of them. The sample includes 87,000 or so clones, roughly 89% of them seen just once. Time point described: pretreatment peripheral blood. Sample: PBMCs, taken around atezolizumab (anti-PD-L1) treatment. All receptors derive from a man aged 55-75 years with urothelial cancer.

The CDR3 region is CASRGRTHGGAFF. In nucleotides, the CDR3 is TGTGCCAGCCGAGGCCGGACTCACGGGGGTGCTTTCTTT. V gene TRBV28 combines with J gene TRBJ1-1; TRBD1 might be the D (5 bases). The germline gives CDR1 MDHEN, CDR2 SYDVKM. CDR3 length: 13 residues. V shed 8 bases and J shed 11 bases, with 21 bases lying between them.

The chain uses TRBV7-2 and TRBJ2-7; 8 bases are shared with TRBD2. Germline V lookup: CDR1 SGHTA, CDR2 FQGNSA. CDR3 length: 13 residues. Trimming at V came to 6 bases and at J to 3 bases, leaving 4 bases not matched to a gene. CDR3 loop: CASRRAGGYEQYF. The CDR3 DNA reads as TGTGCCAGCAGAAGGGCGGGGGGCTACGAGCAGTACTTC.

This clone was recorded only once. V and J are TRBV9 and TRBJ2-5; D might be TRBD2 (7 bases). The V gene's germline CDR1 is SGDLS and CDR2 YYNGEE. V dropped 3 bases and J dropped 5 bases, with 14 bases sitting between them. The CDR3 has 14 residues. The CDR3 is CASSGGGGGETQYF. In nucleotides, the CDR3 is TGTGCCAGCAGCGGGGGGGGCGGTGGTGAGACCCAGTACTTC.

V gene TRBV29-1 combines with J gene TRBJ2-7, with TRBD2 matching 14 bases. The junction had 11 bases not matched to a gene; V was cut back by 3 bases and J by 7 bases. The germline CDR1 and CDR2 sequences are SQVTM and ANQGSEA. The CDR3 is 16 amino acids. The CDR3 nucleotides read TGCAGCGTTGAGGGGGGACTAGCGGGAGCCTCTGGGGAGCAGTACTTC. The encoded protein is CSVEGGLAGASGEQYF.

V and J are TRBV5-8 and TRBJ2-7; the D gene is possibly TRBD2 (5 bases). The V and J ends lost 0 bases and 0 bases respectively, with 19 bases between them. CDR3 length equals 18 residues. The germline V gene encodes CDR1 SGHTS and CDR2 YDEGEE. CDR3 residues: CASSLEPFLLGSSYEQYF. The CDR3 DNA is TGTGCCAGCAGCTTGGAACCCTTTTTGCTGGGGAGCTCCTACGAGCAGTACTTC.

The V call is TRBV6-5, the J call TRBJ2-7; 10 positions match TRBD2. Germline assignment: CDR1 MNHEY and CDR2 SVGAGI. The V and J ends lost 6 bases and 3 bases, in that order; junction bases with no gene match: 8. The CDR3 length is 15 residues. The CDR3 coding sequence is TGTGCCAGCAGCCAAAGGACTAGCGGAAACTACGAGCAGTACTTC. Translating gives CASSQRTSGNYEQYF.

The chain links TRBV7-9 to TRBJ1-1; D unclear. The V gene lost 4 bases and the J gene lost 1 base, with 7 bases spanning the gap. From germline, CDR1 is SEHNR and CDR2 FQNEAQ (reference sequence). The length of the CDR3 is 13 residues. The DNA for the CDR3 is TGTGCCAGCAGCTCACAATCGAACACTGAAGCTTTCTTT. Its translation is CASSSQSNTEAFF.

The chain links TRBV7-3 to TRBJ2-1; 8 bases are shared with TRBD2. There are 15 residues in the CDR3. V lost 5 bases to trimming and J lost 8 bases; unmatched junction nucleotides: 11. Germline V gives CDR1 SGHTA, CDR2 FQGTGA. CDR3 in DNA: TGTGCCAGCAGCCTTGCCGGGGGGGCTTATCATGAGCAGTTCTTC. Its translation: CASSLAGGAYHEQFF.

This clone came up once. The chain links TRBV5-1 to TRBJ1-4; 12 nucleotides match TRBD1. This CDR3 has 17 residues. V lost 3 bases and J lost 8; bases outside the gene matches: 11. The V gene's germline CDR1 is SGHRS and CDR2 YFSETQ. The CDR3: CASSSGTGGPVGEKLFF. CDR3 DNA: TGCGCCAGCAGCTCAGGGACAGGGGGCCCTGTCGGCGAAAAACTGTTTTTT.

J is TRBJ2-5 and V is TRBV7-9; 12 bases match TRBD2. The germline CDR1 and CDR2 sequences are SEHNR and FQNEAQ (reference sequence). Germline trimming cut 2 bases from V and 2 bases from J; bases unmatched to any gene: 9. There are 18 residues in the CDR3. The CDR3 DNA reads as TGTGCCAGCAGCTTACCCTTTAGACTAGCGGGGGTTCAAGAGACCCAGTACTTC. This sequence encodes CASSLPFRLAGVQETQYF.

The chain is built from TRBV19 and TRBJ2-3; 9 bases match TRBD2. Germline V gene sequence: CDR1 LNHDA, CDR2 SQIVND (reference sequence). The V segment lost 5 bases and the J segment 3 bases; nucleotides outside the gene matches: 9. The CDR3 covers 16 residues. The CDR3 DNA sequence: TGTGCCAGTAGTGGCAATAGCGGGAGTGAAACAGATACGCAGTATTTT. Protein product: CASSGNSGSETDTQYF.

There are a few counts of this clone. The CDR3: CASSRTGGPVNTIYF. For the CDR3, the DNA is TGTGCCAGCAGCCGGACAGGGGGACCAGTAAACACCATATATTTT. This sequence joins TRBV11-2 and TRBJ1-3, with 10 positions matching TRBD1. The CDR3 runs to 15 residues. Germline V gene sequence: CDR1 SGHAT, CDR2 FQNNGV. Trimming cost V 5 bases and J 6 bases; bases outside gene matches: 7.

This chain connects TRBV7-8 to TRBJ2-1; TRBD2 agrees at 9 bases. Germline values: CDR1 SGHVS, CDR2 FQNEAQ. V was clipped by 10 bases and J by 7 bases; unmatched bases: 20. The CDR3 has 17 residues. DNA of the CDR3: TGTGCCACCATCTCGCCATCAAAAGCGGGAGGTCGTAATGAGCAGTTCTTC. It is translated as CATISPSKAGGRNEQFF.

V usage is TRBV5-4 and J usage is TRBJ1-1; 8 positions agree with TRBD1. Germline values: CDR1 SGHNT, CDR2 YYREEE (reference sequence). Trimming took 0 bases from V and 4 from J; bases not matched to a gene: 5. The CDR3 spans 15 residues. Here the CDR3 DNA reads TGTGCCAGCAGCTTGGCCAGGACAGGGACCACTGAAGCTTTCTTT. Encoded protein: CASSLARTGTTEAFF.

V usage is TRBV7-2 and J usage is TRBJ1-1; D not resolved. The V gene's germline CDR1 is SGHTA and CDR2 FQGNSA. CDR3 length equals 15 residues. The V end lost 2 bases, the J end lost 3 bases, and 13 bases lay between the germline ends. The CDR3 loop is CASSLLGRADTEAFF. CDR3 DNA: TGTGCCAGCAGCTTATTGGGGAGAGCGGACACTGAAGCTTTCTTT. Filled out from reference TRBV7-2 and TRBJ1-1, the complete variable domain reads GAGVSQSPSNKVTEKGKDVELRCDPISGHTALYWYRQSLGQGLEFLIYFQGNSAPDKSGLPSDRFSAERTGGSVSTLTIQRTQQEDSAVYLCASSLLGRADTEAFFGQGTRLTVV.

This chain joins TRBV15 and TRBJ2-7; weak D call: TRBD1 (7 bases). Germline V gene data show CDR1 as LNHNV and CDR2 as YYDKDF (reference sequence). The CDR3 totals 15 residues. V gave up 4 bases and J gave up 5 bases, with 18 bases separating them. CDR3 DNA sequence: TGTGCCACCAGCACCAACCGGGCAGGGGGGAACGAGCAGTACTTC. Translation: CATSTNRAGGNEQYF.

V usage is TRBV2 and J usage is TRBJ2-4; D remains ambiguous. Germline loops: CDR1 SNHLY, CDR2 FYNNEI. V was trimmed by 6 bases and J by 0 bases, leaving 9 bases between them. This CDR3 is built from 14 residues. The CDR3 protein is CASRAVKAKNIQYF. In DNA, the CDR3 is TGTGCCAGCAGGGCGGTAAAAGCCAAAAACATTCAGTACTTC. Combining the CDR3 with reference TRBV2 and TRBJ2-4 gives the whole variable domain EPEVTQTPSHQVTQMGQEVILRCVPISNHLYFYWYRQILGQKVEFLVSFYNNEISEKSEIFDDQFSVERPDGSNFTLKIRSTKLEDSAMYFCASRAVKAKNIQYFGAGTRLSVL.

The CDR3 bases are TGTGCCAGCAGCCTTGGACTAGCGGGGGTTGGAGGGCAAAACATTCAGTACTTC. It encodes CASSLGLAGVGGQNIQYF. The genes are TRBV7-2 and TRBJ2-4; 13 nucleotides agree with TRBD2. V gave up 5 bases and J gave up 5 bases; unmatched junction bases: 12. The CDR3 spans 18 residues. Germline V gene lookup returns CDR1 SGHTA and CDR2 FQGNSA.

The chain recombines TRBV27 with TRBJ2-5, with 7 bases matching TRBD2. From germline, CDR1 is MNHEY and CDR2 SMNVEV (reference sequence). The V gene end was trimmed by 5 bases and the J gene end by 1 base; junction bases not matched to a gene: 4. The CDR3 covers 14 residues. In DNA form, the CDR3 reads TGTGCCAGCAGTCCGGGGAGGGGCCAAGAGACCCAGTACTTC. Translated: CASSPGRGQETQYF.